This T cell receptor beta chain emerged from a study of T cell changes during pregnancy in multiple sclerosis. Sequencing used immunoSEQ multiplex PCR; TCRdb keeps in-frame clones, though not all of them. The sample lists 45,000 to 65,000 clones, about 90% occurring once. The CDR3 totals 14 residues. V dropped 0 bases and J dropped 4; count of bases not matched to a gene: 5. Germline CDR1 reads GTSNPN; CDR2 reads SVGIG (reference sequence). The source material was CD4+ T cells from peripheral blood mononuclear cells, sampled after pregnancy. The TCR comes from a female donor with multiple sclerosis, enrolled in a pregnancy study. This sequence joins TRBV30 and TRBJ1-2, with TRBD1 matching 7 bases. The CDR3 loop reads CAWSVPGQPYGYTF. CDR3 sequence (DNA): TGTGCCTGGAGTGTACCGGGACAGCCCTATGGCTACACCTTC.